This TCR beta chain was found in a study of patients and donors after allogeneic stem cell transplantation. This clonotype has a count of ten or more. The V gene end was trimmed by 3 bases and the J gene end by 7 bases; junction bases not matched to a gene: 8. The CDR3 has 15 residues. TCRdb reprocessed the RT-PCR reads via MiXCR and lists one record per CDR3 protein. The sample carries roughly 940,000 distinct CDR3 sequences, more than 15% recorded once. This chain joins TRBV12-3 or TRBV12-4 and TRBJ2-1; 8 bases align to TRBD1. This TCR came from a human donor who was either an allogeneic HSCT recipient or a stem cell or donor lymphocyte infusion donor (not recorded which). It is not recorded whose cells these are; they may come from a transplant donor. Sample: blood, either unsorted or a sorted T cell fraction (not recorded which). The CDR3, as DNA: TGTGCCAGCAGTTTTAGGAGACAGGGGTTTAATGAGCAGTTCTTC. Encoded protein: CASSFRRQGFNEQFF.